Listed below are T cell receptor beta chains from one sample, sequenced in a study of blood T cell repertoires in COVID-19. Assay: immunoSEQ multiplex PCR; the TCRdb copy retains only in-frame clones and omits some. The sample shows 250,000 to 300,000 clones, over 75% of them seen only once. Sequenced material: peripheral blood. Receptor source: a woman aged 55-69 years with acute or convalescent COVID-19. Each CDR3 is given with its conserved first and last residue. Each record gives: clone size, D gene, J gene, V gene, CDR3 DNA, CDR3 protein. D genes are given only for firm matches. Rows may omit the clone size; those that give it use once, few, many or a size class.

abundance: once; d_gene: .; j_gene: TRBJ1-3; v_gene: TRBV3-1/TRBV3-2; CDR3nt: TGTGCCAGCAGCCAATCCCCAGGGATGCGGTGGGGAAACACCATATATTTT; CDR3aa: CASSQSPGMRWGNTIYF
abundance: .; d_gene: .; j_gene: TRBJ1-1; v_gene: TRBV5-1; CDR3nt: TGCGCCAGCAGCTTAGAGGGTGGTAGCATGAACACTGAAGCTTTCTTT; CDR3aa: CASSLEGGSMNTEAFF
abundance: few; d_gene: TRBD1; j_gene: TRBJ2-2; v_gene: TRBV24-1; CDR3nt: TGTGCCACCTCAAGACAGGGCATTACCGGGGAGCTGTTTTTT; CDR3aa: CATSRQGITGELFF
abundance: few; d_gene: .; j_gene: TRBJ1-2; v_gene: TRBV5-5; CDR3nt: TGTGCCAGCAGCTTGTCACAGACCAACTATGGCTACACCTTC; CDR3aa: CASSLSQTNYGYTF
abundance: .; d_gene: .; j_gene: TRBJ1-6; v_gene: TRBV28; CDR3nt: TGTGCCAGCTTGGGCCCCTATAATTCACCCCTCCACTTT; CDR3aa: CASLGPYNSPLHF
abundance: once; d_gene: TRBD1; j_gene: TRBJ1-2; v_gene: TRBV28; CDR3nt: TGTGCCAGCAGGGACAGGGGGCTCAGGGGCTACACCTTC; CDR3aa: CASRDRGLRGYTF
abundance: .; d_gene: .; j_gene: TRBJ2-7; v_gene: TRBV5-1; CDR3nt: TGCGCCAGCAGCGGCGCAGGGGCCGCTCAGTACTTC; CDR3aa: CASSGAGAAQYF
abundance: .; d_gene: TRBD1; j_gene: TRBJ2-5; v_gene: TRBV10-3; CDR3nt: TGTGCCATCAGTGAGACGACAGGGTCGTACCAAGAGACCCAGTACTTC; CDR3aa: CAISETTGSYQETQYF
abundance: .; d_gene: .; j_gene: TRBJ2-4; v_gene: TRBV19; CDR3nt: TGTGCCAGTAACCCCGTCGGGGATCGCATTCAGTACTTC; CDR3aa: CASNPVGDRIQYF
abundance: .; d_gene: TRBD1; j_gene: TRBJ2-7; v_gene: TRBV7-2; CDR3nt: TGTGCCAGCAGCCCGGCCGGACAGGGGATTTACGAGCAGTACTTC; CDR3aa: CASSPAGQGIYEQYF
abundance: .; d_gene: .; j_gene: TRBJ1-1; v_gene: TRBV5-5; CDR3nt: TGTGCCAGCAGCCACAAACAGGGCTTGACGAACACTGAAGCTTTCTTT; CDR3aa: CASSHKQGLTNTEAFF
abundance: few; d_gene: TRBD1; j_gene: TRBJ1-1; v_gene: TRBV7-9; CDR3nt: TGTGCCAGCGACAGGGCGAACACTGAAGCTTTCTTT; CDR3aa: CASDRANTEAFF
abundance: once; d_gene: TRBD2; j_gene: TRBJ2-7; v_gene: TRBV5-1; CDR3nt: TGCGCCAGCAGCTTGGAAAGCGGGGGGCCAACCTACGAGCAGTACTTC; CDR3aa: CASSLESGGPTYEQYF
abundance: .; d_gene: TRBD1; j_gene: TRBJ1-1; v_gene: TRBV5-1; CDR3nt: TGCGCCAGTAGACAGGGAGTGAACACTGAAGCTTTCTTT; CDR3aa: CASRQGVNTEAFF
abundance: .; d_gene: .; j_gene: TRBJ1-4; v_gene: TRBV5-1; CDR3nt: TGCGCCAGCAGCTTGACAGCCCCTAATGAAAAACTGTTTTTT; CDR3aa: CASSLTAPNEKLFF
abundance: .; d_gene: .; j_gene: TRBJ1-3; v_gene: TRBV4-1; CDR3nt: TGCGCCAGCAGCGCCCAACGCTCTGGGACTGGAGGAAACACCATATATTTT; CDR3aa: CASSAQRSGTGGNTIYF
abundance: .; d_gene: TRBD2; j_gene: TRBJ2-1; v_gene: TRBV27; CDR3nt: TGTGCCAGCAGTTCATTGGGGCGGGGGGGGTACAATGAGCAGTTCTTC; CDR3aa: CASSSLGRGGYNEQFF
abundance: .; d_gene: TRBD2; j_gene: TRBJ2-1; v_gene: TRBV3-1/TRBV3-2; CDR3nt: TGTGCCAGCAGCCGAGCGGGGGGTCTATCCTACAATGAGCAGTTCTTC; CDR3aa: CASSRAGGLSYNEQFF
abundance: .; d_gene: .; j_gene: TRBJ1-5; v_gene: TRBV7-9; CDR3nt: TGTGCCAGCAGCGCCGGTAATCAGCCCCAGCATTTT; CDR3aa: CASSAGNQPQHF
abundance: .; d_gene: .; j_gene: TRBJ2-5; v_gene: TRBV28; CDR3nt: TGTGCCAGCAGGAGGCGGGCGGGGAGTGAGACCCAGTACTTC; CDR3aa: CASRRRAGSETQYF
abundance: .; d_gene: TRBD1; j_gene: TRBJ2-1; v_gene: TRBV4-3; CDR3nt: TGCGCCAGCAGCCAGTCGACAGGGCCGTACAATGAGCAGTTCTTC; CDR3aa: CASSQSTGPYNEQFF
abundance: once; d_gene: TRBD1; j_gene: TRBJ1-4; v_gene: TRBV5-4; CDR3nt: TGTGCCAGCAGCTTGACGGCAGGGGGGGAAAAACTGTTTTTT; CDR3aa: CASSLTAGGEKLFF
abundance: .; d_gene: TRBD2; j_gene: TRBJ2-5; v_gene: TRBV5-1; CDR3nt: TGCGCCAGCAGCTTGGGGGATAGCGGGGGGCAAGAGACCCAGTACTTC; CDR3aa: CASSLGDSGGQETQYF
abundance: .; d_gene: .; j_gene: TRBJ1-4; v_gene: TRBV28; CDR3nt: TGTGCCAGCAGTTTGAAGGGAGAGGGTGAAAAACTGTTTTTT; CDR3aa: CASSLKGEGEKLFF
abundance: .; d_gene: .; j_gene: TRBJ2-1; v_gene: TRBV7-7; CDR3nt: TGTGCTAGCAGCCCACGGAGTGCCTCCTACAATGAGCAGTTCTTC; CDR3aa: CASSPRSASYNEQFF
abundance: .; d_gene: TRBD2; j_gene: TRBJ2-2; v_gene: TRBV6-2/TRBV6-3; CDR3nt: TGTGCCAGCAGCTCTAGCGGGGGGGCCCTAATTTCCGGGGAGCTGTTTTTT; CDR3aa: CASSSSGGALISGELFF
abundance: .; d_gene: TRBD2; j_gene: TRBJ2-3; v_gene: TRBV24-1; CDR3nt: TGTGCCACCAGTGATTTCCGGACTAGTGGGTCAGATACGCAGTATTTT; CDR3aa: CATSDFRTSGSDTQYF